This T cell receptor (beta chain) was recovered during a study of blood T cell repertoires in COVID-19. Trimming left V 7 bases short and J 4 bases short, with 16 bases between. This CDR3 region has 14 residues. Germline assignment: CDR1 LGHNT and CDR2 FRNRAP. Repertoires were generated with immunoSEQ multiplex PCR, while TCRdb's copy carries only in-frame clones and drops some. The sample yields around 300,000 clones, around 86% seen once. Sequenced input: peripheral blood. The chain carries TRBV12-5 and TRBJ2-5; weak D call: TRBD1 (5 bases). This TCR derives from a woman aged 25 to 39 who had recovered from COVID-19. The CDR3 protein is CASAGPRESETQYF. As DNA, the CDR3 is TGTGCTAGTGCCGGCCCCAGGGAATCAGAGACCCAGTACTTC.